Listed here are 6 T cell receptor beta chains from one sample, sequenced in a study of immune characterization of retroperitoneal liposarcoma. TCRdb used MiXCR to reprocess the PCR reads, holding one entry per CDR3 protein. This sample carries some 10,000 distinct CDR3 sequences, 25% to 35% of them seen once, and the ten largest clones take roughly 8.5%. The specimen was tumor tissue. These receptors all come from a female donor with retroperitoneal liposarcoma.

The chain employs TRBV4-3 and TRBJ2-3; 7 nucleotides align to TRBD2. V gave up 5 bases and J gave up 4 bases; unmatched junction bases: 12. Germline-derived CDR1 and CDR2 are LGHNA and YSLEER. The CDR3 has 16 residues. The CDR3, as DNA: TGCGCCAGCAGCAAAGGGGCGGCGGGAGTTGCAGATACGCAGTATTTT. It translates to CASSKGAAGVADTQYF.

In this sample, this clonotype turned up many times. The J gene is TRBJ2-1, the V gene TRBV12-3 or TRBV12-4, with 9 bases matching TRBD2. V lost 6 bases and J lost 1; bases outside the gene matches: 10. The CDR3 sequence is 17 residues long. The CDR3 DNA reads TGTGCCAGCAGATCCCCCTTCGGACTAGCGTCCTACAATGAGCAGTTCTTC. Its translation: CASRSPFGLASYNEQFF.

The chain combines TRBV12-3 or TRBV12-4 with TRBJ2-5; tentative D call: TRBD2 (5 bases). The CDR3 is 14 residues long. Trimming removed 3 bases at V and 5 bases at J, with 13 bases between. DNA for the CDR3: TGTGCCAGCAGTTTCAGCGGTGCCGGGGAGACCCAGTACTTC. It codes for CASSFSGAGETQYF.

This clonotype is labeled as medium-sized. The chain links TRBV6-1 to TRBJ2-1; 10 bases align to TRBD1. The CDR3 has 13 residues. Trimming cost V 6 bases and J 10 bases; bases outside gene matches: 6. Germline CDR1 reads MNHNS; CDR2 reads SASEGT. In nucleotides, the CDR3 is TGTGCCAGCAGGGGACAGGGGAGTTACGAGCAGTTCTTC. Amino acids: CASRGQGSYEQFF.

This clonotype showed up just once. CDR3: CASSEIYEQYF. For the CDR3, the DNA is TGTGCCAGCAGTGAAATCTACGAGCAGTACTTC. This chain joins TRBV6-1 and TRBJ2-5; D not certain. The assigned J gene may be wrong: the sequence end matches TRBJ2-7 better. The V gene's germline CDR1 is MNHNS and CDR2 SASEGT. CDR3 length equals 11 residues.

In this sample, this clonotype is medium-sized. The chain uses TRBV6-1 and TRBJ2-1; 7 nucleotides align to TRBD1. The J call may be incorrect, as the DNA end agrees better with TRBJ2-7. CDR1 is MNHNS, CDR2 SASEGT, per germline. The CDR3 sequence is 16 residues long. The CDR3 coding sequence is TGTGCCAGCAGTTATTACAGGGGCGGTGGGTACAATGAGCAGTACTTC. This gives the protein CASSYYRGGGYNEQYF.